This TCR beta chain was captured in a study of T cells in Graves' hyperthyroidism and ophthalmopathy. Study as a whole: Upon initial diagnosis and before any treatment, peripheral blood was collected.

Trimming left V 7 bases short and J 4 bases short, with 8 bases between. The CDR3 has 12 residues. The V gene's germline CDR1 is SNHLY and CDR2 FYNNEI. Graves' hyperthyroidism qualified as stable when ophthalmopathy did not progress within 18 months. Patients aged 18 to 65 had newly diagnosed hyperthyroidism of under 2 months' duration. With regard to this clonotype: The antigen is unknown.

Study-wide points: The blood repertoire included most of the expanded thyroid clonotypes above 0.001.

The CDR3 regions of TCR beta were amplified from RNA transcripts. TCR CDR3 underwent first-round RT-PCR with the HTBI primer set. TCRdb re-called the multiplex PCR reads with MiXCR, one entry per CDR3 protein. The data hold 550,000 to 800,000 distinct CDR3 sequences, with around 17% observed a single time. This sequence joins TRBV2 and TRBJ2-1; possibly TRBD1 for D (6 bases). The sequencing input was blood. The sequence came from a man between 18 and 29 years old with Graves' hyperthyroidism. CDR3 residues: CASKGQYNEQFF. The CDR3 nucleotides read TGTGCCAGCAAGGGACAATACAATGAGCAGTTCTTC.